These 21 T cell receptor beta chains were all obtained from the same sample, sequenced in a study of neurological immune-mediated disorders. Time point denoted: longitudinal time-point 3. TCRdb used MiXCR to reprocess the 5' RACE reads, holding one entry per CDR3 protein. The sample lists roughly 49,000 distinct CDR3 sequences, approximately 11% occurring once. The sequencing input was PBMCs. All receptors come from a male donor with HTLV-1-associated myelopathy (HAM/TSP).

The table lists this clonotype with many counts. This chain connects TRBV20-1 to TRBJ2-3; possible D gene TRBD2, 5 bases. Trimming stripped 1 base from V and 4 bases from J, with 12 bases between. The CDR3 contains 14 residues. Germline assignment: CDR1 DFQATT and CDR2 SNEGSKA (reference sequence). The CDR3 sequence is CSARGGRVPDTQYF. In DNA, the CDR3 is TGCAGTGCTAGAGGAGGGAGAGTCCCAGATACGCAGTATTTT.

This clonotype was seen at least ten times. The CDR3 bases are TGCGCCAGCAGCCCGAGGACAGGCTCTAGTTCCATCGAGCAGTACTTC. Translated, it gives CASSPRTGSSSIEQYF. The gene calls are TRBV5-1 and TRBJ2-7; 7 nucleotides agree with TRBD1. The CDR3 length is 16 residues. Trimming took 4 bases from V and 6 from J; bases not matched to a gene: 16. Germline CDR1 SGHRS, CDR2 YFSETQ.

This clonotype was counted ten times or more. This rearrangement joins TRBV6-5 to TRBJ1-1, with D unclear. The ends were cut back, 1 base at V and 2 bases at J, with 8 bases in the middle. CDR1 is MNHEY and CDR2 is SVGAGI in the germline V gene. This CDR3 is built from 14 residues. CDR3 sequence (DNA): TGTGCCAGCAGTTACTTTCCCATCAACACTGAAGCTTTCTTT. Protein product: CASSYFPINTEAFF.

About this clonotype itself: Given a much more abundant clone one base away, this may be a read error. V is TRBV11-2 and J is TRBJ2-1; no clear D. CDR3 length: 11 amino acids. Germline V CDR1 and CDR2: SGHAT, FQNNGV. The CDR3 spells CASSRSGSQHF. As DNA, the CDR3 is TGTGCCAGCAGCCGAAGTGGGTCTCAGCACTTC. Together with reference TRBV11-2 and TRBJ2-1, the CDR3 gives the full variable domain: EAGVAQSPRYKIIEKRQSVAFWCNPISGHATLYWYQQILGQGPKLLIQFQNNGVVDDSQLPKDRFSAERLKGVDSTLKIQPAKLEDSAVYLCASSRSGSQHFGPGTRLTVL.

This clonotype was counted ten times or more. The V and J genes are TRBV6-5 and TRBJ2-1; 8 nucleotides agree with TRBD1. V dropped 4 bases and J dropped 8; count of bases not matched to a gene: 4. The CDR3 spans 13 residues. Germline CDR1 reads MNHEY; CDR2 reads SVGAGI. CDR3 sequence: CASSLGQEDEQFF. The CDR3 DNA sequence: TGTGCCAGCAGTTTGGGACAGGAAGATGAGCAGTTCTTC.

This clonotype was recorded at least ten times. The gene calls are TRBV7-3 and TRBJ2-3; 9 bases align to TRBD1. Germline-derived CDR1 and CDR2 are SGHTA and FQGTGA. V shed 5 bases and J 1 base; nucleotides not matched to a gene: 4. CDR3 size: 15 residues. CDR3 coding DNA: TGTGCCAGCAGCCTCCGGACAGGGGGCACAGATACGCAGTATTTT. It translates to CASSLRTGGTDTQYF. Complete variable domain (other parts from reference TRBV7-3 and TRBJ2-3): GAGVSQTPSNKVTEKGKYVELRCDPISGHTALYWYRQSLGQGPEFLIYFQGTGAADDSGLPNDRFFAVRPEGSVSTLKIQRTERGDSAVYLCASSLRTGGTDTQYFGPGTRLTVL.

This clonotype appeared a few times. The chain has TRBV12-3 or TRBV12-4 and TRBJ2-7; 9 positions agree with TRBD1. This CDR3 spans 12 amino acids. V dropped 9 bases and J dropped 3; count of bases not matched to a gene: 3. CDR3 nucleotides: TGTGCCAGTGGGACAGGGATCTACGAGCAGTACTTC. The encoded protein is CASGTGIYEQYF.

CDR3 DNA sequence: TGTGCCAGCAGCTTGGACAACACTGAAGCTTTCTTT. Its protein product is CASSLDNTEAFF. The chain links TRBV11-3 to TRBJ1-1; D is uncertain. Germline V gene data show CDR1 as SGHNT and CDR2 as YENEEA. Trimming took 3 bases from V and 2 from J, leaving 4 bases between them. This CDR3 is built from 12 residues. The full variable domain, completed using reference TRBV11-3 and TRBJ1-1, is EAGVVQSPRYKIIEKKQPVAFWCNPISGHNTLYWYLQNLGQGPELLIRYENEEAVDDSQLPKDRFSAERLKGVDSTLKIQPAELGDSAVYLCASSLDNTEAFFGQGTRLTVV.

This clonotype came up a few times. The chain recombines TRBV20-1 with TRBJ1-1; D perhaps matches TRBD1 (5 bases). The ends were cut back, 3 bases at V and 11 bases at J, with 13 bases in the middle. CDR3 length: 11 residues. Germline CDR1 DFQATT, CDR2 SNEGSKA (reference sequence). CDR3 coding DNA: TGCAGTGCTAGCGGCCAGGCAGGGGCTTTCTTT. It translates to CSASGQAGAFF.

This clonotype was seen at least ten times. The rearrangement links TRBV5-1 to TRBJ2-7; D is perhaps TRBD1 (5 bases). Looked up from germline, CDR1 is SGHRS and CDR2 is YFSETQ. Between the trimmed V and J ends, which lost 4 bases and 2 bases, there was a span of 10 bases. The length of the CDR3 is 13 residues. This CDR3 is CASSVTVTYEQYF. CDR3 bases: TGCGCCAGCAGCGTGACAGTTACCTACGAGCAGTACTTC.

This clonotype came up many times. This chain's CDR3 is CASSLAVGQGAGEQFF. DNA for the CDR3: TGCGCCAGCAGCTTGGCTGTCGGACAGGGGGCGGGTGAGCAGTTCTTC. The rearrangement links TRBV5-1 to TRBJ2-1; 11 bases align to TRBD1. CDR1 SGHRS and CDR2 YFSETQ come from the germline V gene. This CDR3 has 16 residues. The junction had 8 bases not matched to a gene; V was cut back by 0 bases and J by 9 bases.

This clonotype was seen many times. The chain is built from TRBV20-1 and TRBJ2-7; TRBD2 matches 8 bases. This CDR3 contains 14 residues. The germline V gene encodes CDR1 DFQATT and CDR2 SNEGSKA (reference sequence). The J segment lost 3 bases and the V segment lost 1 base, leaving 5 bases of the junction unmatched. CDR3: CSARGLAGSYEQYF. The CDR3 DNA is TGCAGTGCTAGAGGCCTAGCGGGTAGCTACGAGCAGTACTTC.

This clonotype was counted many times. This sequence joins TRBV5-1 and TRBJ2-7; weak D call: TRBD2 (6 bases). CDR1 is SGHRS, CDR2 YFSETQ, per germline. The ends were cut back, 1 base at V and 3 bases at J, with 14 bases in the middle. The CDR3 sequence is 15 residues long. The CDR3 spells CASSLWAGTGYEQYF. CDR3 DNA sequence: TGCGCCAGCAGCTTGTGGGCGGGAACTGGCTACGAGCAGTACTTC.

This clonotype was observed at least ten times. V usage is TRBV28 and J usage is TRBJ2-7; 12 bases are shared with TRBD2. This CDR3 comprises 15 residues. Germline CDR1 and CDR2: MDHEN and SYDVKM. The V gene end was trimmed by 5 bases and the J gene end by 2 bases; junction bases not matched to a gene: 4. CDR3 nucleotides: TGTGCCAGCAGTGTACTAGCGGGGGGAGCCTACGAGCAGTACTTC. Protein product: CASSVLAGGAYEQYF.

This clonotype was recorded at least ten times. This chain connects TRBV7-2 to TRBJ2-3; no firm D call. The V end lost 1 base, the J end lost 2 bases, and 4 bases lay between the germline ends. In germline, CDR1 is SGHTA, CDR2 FQGNSA. The CDR3 covers 13 residues. CDR3 amino acids: CASSLGFTDTQYF. The DNA of the CDR3 is TGTGCCAGCAGCTTAGGCTTCACAGATACGCAGTATTTT.

There are many counts of this clonotype. The chain employs TRBV4-3 and TRBJ2-7; 9 nucleotides match TRBD2. The junction had 2 bases not matched to a gene; V was cut back by 0 bases and J by 2 bases. The CDR3 covers 15 residues. Germline V CDR1 and CDR2: LGHNA, YSLEER. The CDR3 region is CASSQDPSGAYEQYF. Here the CDR3 DNA reads TGCGCCAGCAGCCAAGATCCTAGCGGGGCCTACGAGCAGTACTTC.

A few counts support this clonotype. A much bigger clone sits one base away, suggesting this may be a read error. The chain uses TRBV24-1 and TRBJ2-3, with D perhaps assigned TRBD1 or TRBD2 (6 bases each). Germline V gene data show CDR1 as KGHDR and CDR2 as SFDVKD. With 2 bases removed from V and 0 bases from J, the gap between germline ends came to 14 bases. CDR3 length equals 17 residues. Here the CDR3 reads CATSDWGAGTSTDTQYF. CDR3 bases: TGTGCCACCAGTGATTGGGGGGCAGGGACTAGCACAGATACGCAGTATTTT.

This clonotype was seen at least ten times. The genes are TRBV7-2 and TRBJ2-2; D call uncertain. This CDR3 has 16 residues. Germline CDR1 reads SGHTA; CDR2 reads FQGNSA. V lost 5 bases, J lost 0 bases, and 13 bases lay in between. DNA for the CDR3: TGTGCCAGCAGCCCTCGGGCCGGAACGAACACCGGGGAGCTGTTTTTT. Translating gives CASSPRAGTNTGELFF.

Many counts were recorded for this clonotype. The chain is built from TRBV6-6 and TRBJ2-1; a possible D gene is TRBD2 (5 bases). The CDR3 sequence is 13 residues long. Germline V gene sequence: CDR1 MNHNY, CDR2 SVGAGI (reference sequence). The CDR3 nucleotides read TGTGCACCCCATCCGGGGTTCCACAATGAGCAGTTCTTC. Translated, it gives CAPHPGFHNEQFF.

This clonotype was seen many times. The chain couples TRBV5-1 to TRBJ2-7, with 12 nucleotides matching TRBD1. Per the germline V gene, CDR1 is SGHRS and CDR2 is YFSETQ. Trimming cost V 3 bases and J 5 bases; bases outside gene matches: 3. CDR3 length: 14 amino acids. The CDR3 bases are TGCGCCAGCAGCTCGGGACAGGGGGCCAACGAGCAGTACTTC. Translated, it gives CASSSGQGANEQYF.

With respect to this clonotype: The junction does not match germline at one end; this may be a read error. The CDR3 protein is CASILMAGGTDTQYF. The CDR3 coding sequence is TGTGCCAGCATCTTAATGGCCGGGGGCACAGATACGCAGTATTTT. The chain joins TRBV7-3 to TRBJ2-3, with D tentatively TRBD2 (5 bases). This CDR3 is 15 amino acids long. The germline gives CDR1 SGHTA, CDR2 FQGTGA.